A selection of T cell receptor beta chains follows, all from one sample in a study of blood T cell repertoires in COVID-19. Measured with immunoSEQ multiplex PCR; TCRdb has only the in-frame clones, and not every one. The table has 410,000 or so clones, about nine tenths seen once; the top ten hold 1.5% to 1.8%. Sequenced input: peripheral blood. The receptors were sampled from a woman aged 40 to 55 with COVID-19, enrolled during active disease. The CDR3 runs from the conserved cysteine through the conserved F or W. Fields, in order: J gene, V gene, CDR3 protein.

j_gene: TRBJ1-1; v_gene: TRBV18; CDR3aa: CASSRTSSGTEAFF
j_gene: TRBJ2-6; v_gene: TRBV28; CDR3aa: CASRTGGANVLTF
j_gene: TRBJ2-7; v_gene: TRBV11-2; CDR3aa: CASSITGGPSYEQYF
j_gene: TRBJ1-1; v_gene: TRBV28; CDR3aa: CASRKGGTEAFF
j_gene: TRBJ2-3; v_gene: TRBV7-6; CDR3aa: CASSLAGLAGGRADTQYF
j_gene: TRBJ1-5; v_gene: TRBV19; CDR3aa: CASRGQVNQPQHF
j_gene: TRBJ2-7; v_gene: TRBV6-2/TRBV6-3; CDR3aa: CASSYKSSGLSYEQYF
j_gene: TRBJ2-5; v_gene: TRBV11-1; CDR3aa: CASSLAQGMETQYF
j_gene: TRBJ1-6; v_gene: TRBV28; CDR3aa: CASSLGDTGYNSPLHF
j_gene: TRBJ1-2; v_gene: TRBV9; CDR3aa: CASSVAEGASYGYTF
j_gene: TRBJ2-2; v_gene: TRBV30; CDR3aa: CAWVTRTTIRSPGELFF
j_gene: TRBJ2-3; v_gene: TRBV7-3; CDR3aa: CASSLWLAGGLADTQYF
j_gene: TRBJ1-1; v_gene: TRBV5-4; CDR3aa: CASSLYEGLNTEAFF
j_gene: TRBJ1-1; v_gene: TRBV5-1; CDR3aa: CASSPGFNTEAFF
j_gene: TRBJ1-3; v_gene: TRBV9; CDR3aa: CASSVDLRVRGNTIYF
j_gene: TRBJ2-3; v_gene: TRBV6-1; CDR3aa: CASSGGWTSGTPSTDTQYF
j_gene: TRBJ1-1; v_gene: TRBV24-1; CDR3aa: CATSGPSAEAFF
j_gene: TRBJ2-1; v_gene: TRBV7-8; CDR3aa: CASSPLRASGNEQFF
j_gene: TRBJ1-2; v_gene: TRBV7-2; CDR3aa: CASSLEFRSGGMVRGYTF
j_gene: TRBJ1-1; v_gene: TRBV7-3; CDR3aa: CASSRSGTPYTEAFF
j_gene: TRBJ2-1; v_gene: TRBV7-2; CDR3aa: CASSSQGAYNEQFF
j_gene: TRBJ1-1; v_gene: TRBV7-3; CDR3aa: CASSLEAAGLNTEAFF
j_gene: TRBJ1-2; v_gene: TRBV27; CDR3aa: CASSFLRGPGGHYGYTF
j_gene: TRBJ1-6; v_gene: TRBV12-3/TRBV12-4; CDR3aa: CASSKTGSSPLHF
j_gene: TRBJ1-2; v_gene: TRBV19; CDR3aa: CASSIHAGRANYGYTF
j_gene: TRBJ1-1; v_gene: TRBV7-2; CDR3aa: CASSLVKPDTEAFF
j_gene: TRBJ2-7; v_gene: TRBV5-1; CDR3aa: CASSLGTSGQSPYEQYF
j_gene: TRBJ1-1; v_gene: TRBV7-9; CDR3aa: CASSFGSDTEAFF
j_gene: TRBJ2-5; v_gene: TRBV5-1; CDR3aa: CASSLGAYQETQYF
j_gene: TRBJ1-2; v_gene: TRBV28; CDR3aa: CASSLGDGYTF
j_gene: TRBJ2-1; v_gene: TRBV12-3/TRBV12-4; CDR3aa: CASSLEHNEQFF
j_gene: TRBJ1-1; v_gene: TRBV7-8; CDR3aa: CASSLGPPNTEAFF
j_gene: TRBJ2-1; v_gene: TRBV4-3; CDR3aa: CASSHLWGTSGDNEQFF
j_gene: TRBJ1-2; v_gene: TRBV7-2; CDR3aa: CASSSDSFYGYTF
j_gene: TRBJ2-5; v_gene: TRBV15; CDR3aa: CATSGDRESETQYF
j_gene: TRBJ2-2; v_gene: TRBV7-9; CDR3aa: CASSLGSLAGGPTTGELFF
j_gene: TRBJ1-2; v_gene: TRBV28; CDR3aa: CASFTGDYGYTF
j_gene: TRBJ1-2; v_gene: TRBV19; CDR3aa: CASSILPDSLYGYTF
j_gene: TRBJ2-5; v_gene: TRBV7-9; CDR3aa: CASSQPSGIEETQYF
j_gene: TRBJ1-1; v_gene: TRBV9; CDR3aa: CASSVTGTGRAFF
j_gene: TRBJ2-1; v_gene: TRBV19; CDR3aa: CASSKGGSERDEQFF
j_gene: TRBJ2-1; v_gene: TRBV28; CDR3aa: CASKPDRGLGEQFF
j_gene: TRBJ2-3; v_gene: TRBV9; CDR3aa: CASSVGPGARLSGGFTDTQYF
j_gene: TRBJ1-1; v_gene: TRBV4-3; CDR3aa: CASSYKGGLDEAFF
j_gene: TRBJ1-2; v_gene: TRBV2; CDR3aa: CASSVRIPGYTF
j_gene: TRBJ1-2; v_gene: TRBV5-1; CDR3aa: CASSPGQGAHGYTF
j_gene: TRBJ1-1; v_gene: TRBV3-1/TRBV3-2; CDR3aa: CASSQPPRGTANTEAFF
j_gene: TRBJ1-4; v_gene: TRBV15; CDR3aa: CATSRGQGAEKLFF
j_gene: TRBJ1-5; v_gene: TRBV19; CDR3aa: CASSIVQGSGNQPQHF